These 21 T cell receptor beta chains were all obtained from the same sample, sequenced in a study of cytomegalovirus exposure and HLA in healthy donors. Primers for the PCR totalled 60 Vbeta and 13 Jbeta. The protocol was immunoSEQ multiplex PCR, while the TCRdb copy is restricted to in-frame clones and leaves out a portion. The sample consists of 150,000 to 200,000 clones, roughly 80% of them appearing once. The sample consisted of PBMCs. All receptors derive from a woman aged 50 to 60 in good health and CMV-seronegative.

Comments on this clone: Other DNA sequences in the same sample also yield this CDR3. The V and J genes are TRBV19 and TRBJ1-2; D gene uncertain. V was clipped by 1 base and J by 7 bases, with 4 bases between them. The CDR3 has 11 amino acids. Germline CDR1 LNHDA, CDR2 SQIVND (reference sequence). The CDR3 loop reads CASSIGRGYTF. The DNA for the CDR3 is TGTGCCAGTAGTATAGGTCGTGGCTACACCTTC. Full variable domain (remainder filled in from reference TRBV19 and TRBJ1-2): DGGITQSPKYLFRKEGQNVTLSCEQNLNHDAMYWYRQDPGQGLRLIYYSQIVNDFQKGDIAEGYSVSREKKESFPLTVTSAQKNPTAFYLCASSIGRGYTFGSGTRLTVV.

CDR3 sequence (DNA): TGTGCCAGCAGCTTACAGGGGACTAATGAAAAACTGTTTTTT. Translated, it gives CASSLQGTNEKLFF. This chain joins TRBV7-2 and TRBJ1-4; D is perhaps TRBD1 (6 bases). The CDR3 extends over 14 amino acids. V was cut by 2 bases and J by 2 bases, with 6 bases left in between. Germline lookup yields CDR1 SGHTA and CDR2 FQGNSA.

This chain connects TRBV9 to TRBJ2-1; tentative D call: TRBD2 (7 bases). V lost 0 bases to trimming and J lost 5 bases, with 12 bases between them. The CDR3 covers 15 residues. Germline V gene data show CDR1 as SGDLS and CDR2 as YYNGEE. CDR3 residues: CASSVGGGPNNEQFF. CDR3 coding DNA: TGTGCCAGCAGCGTAGGGGGGGGGCCCAACAATGAGCAGTTCTTC.

Only a few counts were recorded for this clone. The chain is built from TRBV5-4 and TRBJ2-7; 7 bases map to TRBD1. After removal of 6 bases from V and 1 base from J, the junction contained 4 bases not matched to a gene. The CDR3 contains 13 residues. Germline CDR1 is SGHNT and CDR2 is YYREEE (reference sequence). The CDR3 reads CASTPDRSYEQYF. The CDR3 region has the DNA TGTGCCAGCACCCCGGACAGGTCCTACGAGCAGTACTTC.

V usage is TRBV6-5 and J usage is TRBJ2-7; D is possibly TRBD2 (6 bases). V lost 4 bases and J lost 6, with 19 bases in between. From germline, CDR1 is MNHEY and CDR2 SVGAGI. CDR3 length equals 15 residues. The chain's CDR3 is CASSSPVGGNTEQYF. The CDR3 bases are TGTGCCAGCAGTTCCCCGGTGGGGGGAAATACCGAGCAGTACTTC.

The J gene is TRBJ2-1, the V gene TRBV2; D possibly corresponds to TRBD2 (6 bases). V shed 0 bases and J shed 0 bases, with 12 bases lying between them. Germline V gives CDR1 SNHLY, CDR2 FYNNEI. The CDR3 sequence is 17 residues long. The CDR3 here is CASSEALTSTSYNEQFF. CDR3 bases: TGTGCCAGCAGTGAAGCACTAACTAGCACCTCCTACAATGAGCAGTTCTTC.

The rearrangement links TRBV7-6 to TRBJ2-1, with 9 bases matching TRBD1. The germline V gene encodes CDR1 SGHVS and CDR2 FNYEAQ. The CDR3 has 12 residues. Here the CDR3 reads CGPRDRAGEQFF. For the CDR3, the DNA is TGTGGACCCCGGGACAGGGCCGGTGAGCAGTTCTTC. The complete variable domain, with remaining parts taken from reference TRBV7-6 and TRBJ2-1, reads GAGVSQSPRYKVTKRGQDVALRCDPISGHVSLYWYRQALGQGPEFLTYFNYEAQQDKSGLPNDRFSAERPEGSISTLTIQRTEQRDSAMYRCGPRDRAGEQFFGPGTRLTVL.

The chain combines TRBV11-2 with TRBJ2-2; 7 nucleotides line up with TRBD2. Germline CDR1 reads SGHAT; CDR2 reads FQNNGV. V shed 3 bases, J shed 5 bases, and the junction held 12 bases outside the gene matches. The CDR3 loop spans 17 amino acids. The CDR3 loop reads CASSFEGQGGKTGELFF. The CDR3 nucleotides read TGTGCCAGCAGCTTTGAGGGTCAGGGAGGGAAGACCGGGGAGCTGTTTTTT.

This chain connects TRBV7-2 to TRBJ2-6; perhaps TRBD1 as D (5 bases). There are 19 residues in the CDR3. V was cut by 8 bases and J by 0 bases, with 23 bases left in between. Germline V gives CDR1 SGHTA, CDR2 FQGNSA. In DNA, the CDR3 is TGTGCCAGCCCTGGCTCAAGGGCCCAGGGTTCCTCTGGGGCCAACGTCCTGACTTTC. Amino acid sequence: CASPGSRAQGSSGANVLTF.

The chain employs TRBV5-4 and TRBJ2-5; a weak D match, TRBD1 (5 bases). Germline assignment: CDR1 SGHNT and CDR2 YYREEE (reference sequence). This CDR3 spans 15 amino acids. V was shortened by 2 bases and J by 5 bases, with 16 bases between the two germline ends. The CDR3 loop reads CASSLRRGERETQYF. CDR3 in DNA: TGTGCCAGCAGCTTACGAAGGGGTGAGAGGGAGACCCAGTACTTC.

The chain is built from TRBV7-8 and TRBJ1-2; 8 bases are a match to TRBD1. Germline V gives CDR1 SGHVS, CDR2 FQNEAQ. V was clipped by 8 bases and J by 8 bases; unmatched bases: 4. The CDR3 runs to 11 residues. CDR3 loop: CASSGGAGYTF. The CDR3 bases are TGTGCCAGCTCAGGGGGCGCAGGCTACACCTTC.

The chain has TRBV4-1 and TRBJ1-2; 8 bases fit TRBD1. This CDR3 region has 15 residues. Germline V gene sequence: CDR1 MGHRA, CDR2 YSYEKL. Trimming removed 4 bases from V and 0 bases from J; junction bases left unmatched: 4. The CDR3 protein is CASSPDRGSNYGYTF. In DNA, the CDR3 is TGCGCCAGCAGCCCAGACAGGGGATCTAACTATGGCTACACCTTC.

The chain combines TRBV4-3 with TRBJ2-5; D tentatively fits TRBD1 or TRBD2 (5 bases each). TRBJ2-7 matches the DNA end more closely, so the J call is doubtful. The CDR3 has 15 residues. The V gene's germline CDR1 is LGHNA and CDR2 YSLEER. The CDR3 DNA sequence: TGCGCCAGCAGCCAAGAGAGGGTAGGGGACTACGAGCAGTACTTC. This gives the protein CASSQERVGDYEQYF.

The rearrangement uses TRBV10-3 and TRBJ2-2; possibly TRBD2 for D (6 bases). V was cut by 4 bases and J by 4 bases, with 25 bases left in between. The CDR3 consists of 19 residues. Germline V gives CDR1 ENHRY, CDR2 SYGVKD. The CDR3 DNA follows: TGTGCCATCAGTGGGGGCGCGACTCGGGCCCTGGGGGGCACCGGGGAGCTGTTTTTT. This translates into CAISGGATRALGGTGELFF.

V is TRBV7-2 and J is TRBJ1-3; possibly TRBD1 for D (5 bases). The CDR3 is 17 residues long. Germline V gene data show CDR1 as SGHTA and CDR2 as FQGNSA. Trimming took 5 bases from V and 0 from J, leaving 17 bases between them. CDR3: CASSPGPGGSSGNTIYF. The CDR3 nucleotides read TGTGCCAGCAGCCCGGGTCCCGGGGGGAGCTCTGGAAACACCATATATTTT.

The V gene is TRBV28, the J gene TRBJ2-7; TRBD2 is a possible D gene (6 bases). Trimming removed 10 bases at V and 0 bases at J, with 19 bases between. The germline CDR1 and CDR2 sequences are MDHEN and SYDVKM. The CDR3 has 15 amino acids. CDR3 in DNA: TGTGCCACCCAGGTCATAGGGACTCCCTCCTACGAGCAGTACTTC. Translating gives CATQVIGTPSYEQYF.

This chain links TRBV5-1 with TRBJ2-1, with 8 bases identical to TRBD1. Germline V gene lookup returns CDR1 SGHRS and CDR2 YFSETQ. The CDR3 length is 16 residues. The V and J ends lost 2 bases and 0 bases, in that order; junction bases with no gene match: 4. The CDR3 reads CASSLGDRRSYNEQFF. CDR3 nucleotide sequence: TGCGCCAGCAGCTTAGGGGACAGGCGCTCCTACAATGAGCAGTTCTTC. The full variable domain, with the rest looked up from reference TRBV5-1 and TRBJ2-1, is KAGVTQTPRYLIKTRGQQVTLSCSPISGHRSVSWYQQTPGQGLQFLFEYFSETQRNKGNFPGRFSGRQFSNSRSEMNVSTLELGDSALYLCASSLGDRRSYNEQFFGPGTRLTVL.

The chain joins TRBV6-1 to TRBJ2-7, with 7 bases identical to TRBD1. Germline values: CDR1 MNHNS, CDR2 SASEGT. This CDR3 comprises 15 residues. V trimming: 9 bases; J trimming: 2 bases; junction bases outside the gene matches: 13. The CDR3 coding sequence is TGTGCCAGTAATTCAGAGGGGGCCCCTCCCTACGAGCAGTACTTC. Its protein is CASNSEGAPPYEQYF.

This rearrangement joins TRBV19 to TRBJ2-5, with D uncertain. Trimming left V 5 bases short and J 1 base short, with 5 bases between. Germline-derived CDR1 and CDR2 are LNHDA and SQIVND (reference sequence). The CDR3 covers 12 residues. The CDR3 spells CASSYSQETQYF. CDR3 DNA sequence: TGTGCCAGTAGTTACAGCCAAGAGACCCAGTACTTC.

The chain joins TRBV5-1 to TRBJ2-2; 10 bases are a match to TRBD2. CDR3 length: 18 residues. Germline trimming cut 0 bases from V and 6 bases from J; bases unmatched to any gene: 11. CDR1 is SGHRS and CDR2 is YFSETQ in the germline V gene. The CDR3 DNA reads TGCGCCAGCAGCTTGGTCCTAGCGGGAGATCTGGGGGCCGGGGAGCTGTTTTTT. The encoded protein is CASSLVLAGDLGAGELFF. Supplemented by reference TRBV5-1 and TRBJ2-2, the full variable domain reads KAGVTQTPRYLIKTRGQQVTLSCSPISGHRSVSWYQQTPGQGLQFLFEYFSETQRNKGNFPGRFSGRQFSNSRSEMNVSTLELGDSALYLCASSLVLAGDLGAGELFFGEGSRLTVL.

The chain couples TRBV27 to TRBJ1-1, with a tentative D call TRBD1 (5 bases). Germline assignment: CDR1 MNHEY and CDR2 SMNVEV (reference sequence). V was pared by 7 bases and J by 10 bases, with 19 bases between. This CDR3 has 13 residues. CDR3 region: CASKTFQGAAAFF. The DNA of the CDR3 is TGTGCCAGCAAAACCTTCCAGGGCGCGGCAGCTTTCTTT.